This TCR beta chain appears in the sequencing data of a study of blood T cells in healthy people across ages. General study points: Naive CD4+ cell counts and diversity both ran higher in long-lived than in aged donors.

CDR3 length: 16 residues. Trimming pared 6 bases from V and 1 base from J, leaving 15 bases between. The germline CDR1 and CDR2 sequences are SNHLY and FYNNEI. Extracted total RNA amounted to at least 5.5 micrograms for each sample. This clonotype was counted a few times. The target antigen is unknown. With a J-beta primer mix and a sample-barcoded 5' primer, a second PCR ran roughly 7 to 11 cycles. TCRdb passed the 5' RACE reads through MiXCR, listing each CDR3 protein once. The table includes hundreds of thousands of distinct CDR3 sequences, more than 25% detected once. The sequencing sample was made of blood. This TCR was sampled from a woman over 75 in good health. This sequence joins TRBV2 and TRBJ1-4; D is perhaps TRBD1 (5 bases). The CDR3 DNA reads as TGTGCCAGCAGATCCCGGCCAGGGATAACTAATGAAAAACTGTTTTTT. It is translated as CASRSRPGITNEKLFF.